The 13 T cell receptor beta chains below come from one sample, sequenced in a study of CD8 T cells in ankylosing spondylitis. General study points: Several highly homologous variants made up a TCR beta motif that seemed to typify ankylosing spondylitis blood.

No antigen is known for these receptors. TCRdb fed the 5' RACE reads into MiXCR, producing one record per CDR3 protein. The data hold fewer than 750,000 distinct CDR3 sequences, with 15% to 20% observed a single time. The sequenced material came from blood, either unsorted or a sorted T cell fraction (not recorded which). All receptors come from a male donor with ankylosing spondylitis.

In its sample, this clonotype was seen many times. V and J are TRBV12-3 or TRBV12-4 and TRBJ2-7; TRBD1 matches 9 bases. Trimming at V came to 5 bases and at J to 7 bases, leaving 9 bases not matched to a gene. This CDR3 contains 14 residues. As DNA, the CDR3 is TGTGCCAGCAGTCCGGGGACAGGGTGGGAAGAGCAGTACTTC. Its translation is CASSPGTGWEEQYF.

The table lists this clonotype with a few counts. The rearrangement uses TRBV2 and TRBJ2-3; TRBD2 aligns across 11 bases. The CDR3 length is 15 residues. The V and J ends lost 8 bases and 5 bases, in that order; junction bases with no gene match: 9. Germline V gives CDR1 SNHLY, CDR2 FYNNEI. CDR3 sequence reads: CASLRLAGTGDTQYF. DNA for the CDR3: TGTGCCAGCCTCAGACTAGCGGGGACGGGAGATACGCAGTATTTT.

V usage is TRBV6-1 and J usage is TRBJ1-2; unclear D gene. Germline V lookup: CDR1 MNHNS, CDR2 SASEGT. V was cut by 2 bases and J by 8 bases, with 15 bases left in between. The CDR3 has 14 residues. The CDR3 coding sequence is TGTGCCAGCAGTGAAAGGCCCCCGGGATGGGGCTACACCTTC. As protein: CASSERPPGWGYTF.

This clonotype came up a few times. The CDR3 bases are TGTGCCAGCAGTTTCCGGGGCAGCCAAGAGACCCAGTACTTC. It yields the protein CASSFRGSQETQYF. J is TRBJ2-5 and V is TRBV12-3 or TRBV12-4, with D perhaps TRBD1 or TRBD2 (5 bases each). V was pared by 3 bases and J by 1 base, with 9 bases between. This CDR3 spans 14 amino acids.

J is TRBJ2-3 and V is TRBV15; TRBD2 agrees at 8 bases. Germline lookup yields CDR1 LNHNV and CDR2 YYDKDF (reference sequence). V dropped 0 bases and J dropped 0; count of bases not matched to a gene: 11. The CDR3 is 19 amino acids. The CDR3 sequence is CATSRDGIGRGGSTDTQYF. CDR3 sequence (DNA): TGTGCCACCAGCAGAGATGGGATCGGGAGGGGGGGTAGCACAGATACGCAGTATTTT. Full variable domain (outside the CDR3, taken from reference TRBV15 and TRBJ2-3): DAMVIQNPRYQVTQFGKPVTLSCSQTLNHNVMYWYQQKSSQAPKLLFHYYDKDFNNEADTPDNFQSRRPNTSFCFLDIRSPGLGDTAMYLCATSRDGIGRGGSTDTQYFGPGTRLTVL.

In its sample, this clonotype was seen a few times. This chain joins TRBV9 and TRBJ2-2; D uncertain. Trimming took 2 bases from V and 4 from J, leaving 9 bases between them. Per the germline V gene, CDR1 is SGDLS and CDR2 is YYNGEE. CDR3 length: 14 amino acids. The chain's CDR3 is CASSVTTPTGELFF. The CDR3 DNA follows: TGTGCCAGCAGCGTTACTACCCCCACCGGGGAGCTGTTTTTT.

This chain links TRBV29-1 with TRBJ2-2, with D perhaps matching TRBD2 (6 bases). This CDR3 is 15 amino acids long. The germline V gene has CDR1 SQVTM and CDR2 ANQGSEA. V gave up 3 bases and J gave up 0 bases, with 11 bases separating them. CDR3 region: CSVDVTGANTGELFF. In DNA, the CDR3 is TGCAGCGTTGACGTTACGGGAGCGAACACCGGGGAGCTGTTTTTT.

The genes are TRBV12-3 or TRBV12-4 and TRBJ2-1, with 13 bases fitting TRBD2. CDR3 length: 19 amino acids. V lost 1 base, J lost 2 bases, and 8 bases stayed unmatched. CDR3 protein: CASSLGLAGGHAAYNEQFF. The CDR3 DNA sequence: TGTGCCAGCAGTTTAGGACTAGCGGGGGGCCATGCCGCCTACAATGAGCAGTTCTTC.

This clonotype was counted at least ten times. V and J are TRBV7-9 and TRBJ1-1; 10 bases fit TRBD1. V shed 5 bases and J 4 bases; nucleotides not matched to a gene: 4. Germline V lookup: CDR1 SEHNR, CDR2 FQNEAQ (reference sequence). This CDR3 region has 14 residues. CDR3 sequence (DNA): TGTGCCAGCAGCCTGACAGGGGGCGGCACTGAAGCTTTCTTT. Protein product: CASSLTGGGTEAFF.

This rearrangement joins TRBV7-3 to TRBJ2-1; 7 bases match TRBD2. CDR3 length: 16 residues. Per the germline V gene, CDR1 is SGHTA and CDR2 is FQGTGA. V lost 0 bases to trimming and J lost 0 bases; unmatched junction nucleotides: 2. The CDR3 sequence is CASSLTGGGSYNEQFF. CDR3 coding DNA: TGTGCCAGCAGCTTAACTGGCGGGGGCTCCTACAATGAGCAGTTCTTC.

The chain recombines TRBV2 with TRBJ2-5; D is uncertain. CDR3 length: 14 amino acids. V was cut by 1 base and J by 1 base, with 7 bases left in between. Germline V gives CDR1 SNHLY, CDR2 FYNNEI. As DNA, the CDR3 is TGTGCCAGCAGTGAAGGACATCTCCAAGAGACCCAGTACTTC. Translated, it gives CASSEGHLQETQYF.

This chain joins TRBV11-2 and TRBJ2-7, with 7 bases identical to TRBD2. Germline loops: CDR1 SGHAT, CDR2 FQNNGV. The CDR3 length is 18 residues. V was pared by 1 base and J by 4 bases, with 16 bases of the junction left unmatched. The CDR3 loop reads CASSLGYLAESRSYEQYF. The CDR3 region has the DNA TGTGCCAGCAGCTTAGGATATCTAGCGGAGTCGAGGTCGTACGAGCAGTACTTC.

This chain joins TRBV29-1 and TRBJ1-1, with 12 positions matching TRBD1. The CDR3 loop spans 20 amino acids. Germline CDR1 and CDR2: SQVTM and ANQGSEA. Unmatched junction bases numbered 19, after V lost 5 bases and J lost 0 bases. This CDR3 reads CSVMGLGQGALADMNTEAFF. CDR3 sequence (DNA): TGCAGCGTTATGGGTTTGGGACAGGGGGCACTGGCGGATATGAACACTGAAGCTTTCTTT.